One sample yielded the 20 T cell receptor beta chains listed below, sequenced in a study of memory CD4+ T cells and cytomegalovirus serostatus. TCRdb keeps only in-frame clones here, not all; method: immunoSEQ multiplex PCR. The sample gives approximately 23,000 clones, over 70% of which show up once; 1% is in the top ten. The sort gate was single viable CD3+CD4+CD8-CD45RO+ cells for memory CD4+ T cells. Sequencing was done on a sample of memory CD4+ T cells from blood. The origin of the receptors is an adult in good health and CMV-seronegative.

The DNA for the CDR3 is TGTGCCAGCAGTCAGAGGGCTAGCGGGGTCTACGAGCAGTACTTC. Translated: CASSQRASGVYEQYF. This sequence joins TRBV6-6 and TRBJ2-7, with 9 positions matching TRBD2. Germline loops: CDR1 MNHNY, CDR2 SVGAGI (reference sequence). The J segment lost 3 bases and the V segment lost 5 bases, leaving 8 bases of the junction unmatched. The CDR3 has 15 residues.

This sequence joins TRBV28 and TRBJ2-3; 7 bases are shared with TRBD1. From germline, CDR1 is MDHEN and CDR2 SYDVKM. This CDR3 has 13 residues. Losses at the gene ends were 8 bases for V and 4 bases for J; bases not matched to a gene: 6. The CDR3 reads CASLGGGSDTQYF. The CDR3 nucleotides read TGTGCCAGCCTAGGGGGCGGGTCAGATACGCAGTATTTT.

This chain links TRBV7-2 with TRBJ2-7; a weak D match, TRBD2 (5 bases). Germline-derived CDR1 and CDR2 are SGHTA and FQGNSA. The CDR3 covers 15 residues. V lost 5 bases and J 5 bases, leaving 19 bases between the germline ends. The CDR3 sequence: CASSNPNRGLNEQYF. CDR3 nucleotide sequence: TGTGCCAGCAGCAACCCAAACCGCGGGCTGAACGAGCAGTACTTC. Complete variable domain (other parts from reference TRBV7-2 and TRBJ2-7): GAGVSQSPSNKVTEKGKDVELRCDPISGHTALYWYRQSLGQGLEFLIYFQGNSAPDKSGLPSDRFSAERTGGSVSTLTIQRTQQEDSAVYLCASSNPNRGLNEQYFGPGTRLTVT.

The CDR3, as DNA: TGTGCCAGCAGCCGCCGGGGGACAGGGGGCTCCGAGCAGTACTTC. Protein product: CASSRRGTGGSEQYF. The V gene is TRBV11-2, the J gene TRBJ2-7, with 12 bases lining up with TRBD1. CDR3 length: 15 amino acids. The J segment lost 6 bases and the V segment lost 5 bases, leaving 8 bases of the junction unmatched. Germline V gene data show CDR1 as SGHAT and CDR2 as FQNNGV.

The chain has TRBV7-2 and TRBJ2-7; D is unclear. This CDR3 is 11 amino acids long. V was clipped by 0 bases and J by 5 bases, with 2 bases between them. Germline CDR1 and CDR2: SGHTA and FQGNSA. CDR3 nucleotides: TGTGCCAGCAGCTTAGCAGACGAGCAGTACTTC. Its translation is CASSLADEQYF.

The V call is TRBV27, the J call TRBJ1-2; a possible D gene is TRBD1 (6 bases). Germline V gene sequence: CDR1 MNHEY, CDR2 SMNVEV (reference sequence). This CDR3 region has 15 residues. V was pared by 9 bases and J by 4 bases, with 21 bases between. The CDR3 sequence is CASGGGAEESYGYTF. As DNA, the CDR3 is TGTGCCAGTGGGGGGGGCGCGGAGGAGAGCTATGGCTACACCTTC.

The gene calls are TRBV10-2 and TRBJ2-6; D may be TRBD1 or TRBD2 (5 bases each). Trimming took off 5 bases at V and 0 bases at J, with 8 bases between the two ends. The germline CDR1 and CDR2 sequences are WSHSY and SAAADI. This CDR3 spans 15 amino acids. The CDR3 region has the DNA TGCGCCAGCAGTTCAGGGAGCTCTGGGGCCAACGTCCTGACTTTC. As protein: CASSSGSSGANVLTF.

The V call is TRBV7-2, the J call TRBJ1-4; no clear D gene. The CDR3 spans 15 residues. Germline values: CDR1 SGHTA, CDR2 FQGNSA. The germline V and J ends were trimmed by 1 base and 10 bases, with 16 bases remaining between them. The CDR3 DNA sequence: TGTGCCAGCAGCTTAGGATATGGAGCCTTTGGAAAACTGTTTTTT. Translation gives CASSLGYGAFGKLFF. The full variable domain, in which reference TRBV7-2 and TRBJ1-4 provide the parts outside the CDR3, is GAGVSQSPSNKVTEKGKDVELRCDPISGHTALYWYRQSLGQGLEFLIYFQGNSAPDKSGLPSDRFSAERTGGSVSTLTIQRTQQEDSAVYLCASSLGYGAFGKLFFGSGTQLSVL.

The chain has TRBV5-6 and TRBJ1-6; D call uncertain. Trimming stripped 4 bases from V and 6 bases from J, with 8 bases between. The CDR3 extends over 13 amino acids. Germline V gene sequence: CDR1 SGHDT, CDR2 YYEEEE. The CDR3 region is CASSLGFNSPLHF. The CDR3 nucleotides are TGTGCCAGCAGCCTGGGATTTAATTCACCCCTCCACTTT.

The chain recombines TRBV7-6 with TRBJ2-5, with 7 bases aligning to TRBD1. The V gene end was trimmed by 5 bases and the J gene end by 0 bases; junction bases not matched to a gene: 6. The CDR3 is 15 residues long. Looked up from germline, CDR1 is SGHVS and CDR2 is FNYEAQ. For the CDR3, the DNA is TGTGCCAGCAGCCCCAGGGGGTTGTACCAAGAGACCCAGTACTTC. Amino acid sequence: CASSPRGLYQETQYF.

This clone was found a few times. The chain uses TRBV10-3 and TRBJ1-4; 7 nucleotides match TRBD1. The CDR3 contains 17 residues. J was trimmed by 0 bases and V by 3 bases; bases with no gene match: 7. Germline CDR1 is ENHRY and CDR2 is SYGVKD. The CDR3, as DNA: TGTGCCATCAGTGACAGGGGGGGAACGGCAACTAATGAAAAACTGTTTTTT. Protein sequence: CAISDRGGTATNEKLFF.

This clone was observed a single time. This chain connects TRBV18 to TRBJ1-2; D call uncertain. Germline V gene sequence: CDR1 KGHSH, CDR2 LQKENI. The CDR3 is made up of 14 amino acids. V was cut by 2 bases and J by 1 base, with 8 bases left in between. CDR3 residues: CASSPDNLNYGYTF. The CDR3, as DNA: TGTGCCAGCTCACCAGACAACCTTAACTATGGCTACACCTTC.

J is TRBJ2-1 and V is TRBV25-1; 11 bases agree with TRBD2. This CDR3 comprises 16 residues. Looked up from germline, CDR1 is MGHDK and CDR2 is SYGVNS. V trimming: 4 bases; J trimming: 5 bases; junction bases outside the gene matches: 7. Here the CDR3 reads CASSAVSGRANNEQFF. The CDR3 DNA reads TGTGCCAGCAGTGCAGTTAGCGGGAGGGCGAACAATGAGCAGTTCTTC.

This chain joins TRBV11-2 and TRBJ2-6, with D unclear. The CDR3 extends over 13 amino acids. The V and J ends lost 0 bases and 3 bases respectively, with 0 bases between them. Germline loops: CDR1 SGHAT, CDR2 FQNNGV. In DNA, the CDR3 is TGTGCCAGCAGCTTAGATGGGGCCAACGTCCTGACTTTC. This sequence encodes CASSLDGANVLTF.

The V call is TRBV19, the J call TRBJ2-1; TRBD1 or TRBD2 may be the D gene (6 bases each). V dropped 4 bases and J dropped 7 bases, with 20 bases sitting between them. Germline V gene sequence: CDR1 LNHDA, CDR2 SQIVND (reference sequence). The CDR3 is 16 amino acids. The CDR3 DNA sequence: TGTGCCAGTAGTAATTCCTGGGGGGCAAGGGTAAATGAGCAGTTCTTC. Its translation is CASSNSWGARVNEQFF. Full variable domain (outside the CDR3, taken from reference TRBV19 and TRBJ2-1): DGGITQSPKYLFRKEGQNVTLSCEQNLNHDAMYWYRQDPGQGLRLIYYSQIVNDFQKGDIAEGYSVSREKKESFPLTVTSAQKNPTAFYLCASSNSWGARVNEQFFGPGTRLTVL.

The genes are TRBV5-1 and TRBJ2-3; 10 bases agree with TRBD1. The CDR3 covers 15 residues. Trimming removed 4 bases from V and 2 bases from J; junction bases left unmatched: 4. Germline CDR1 and CDR2: SGHRS and YFSETQ. In DNA, the CDR3 is TGCGCCAGCAGCCCGGGACAGGGGTTCACAGATACGCAGTATTTT. Translated: CASSPGQGFTDTQYF.

The rearrangement uses TRBV7-2 and TRBJ2-3; perhaps TRBD2 as D (7 bases). The V end lost 5 bases, the J end lost 0 bases, and 18 bases lay between the germline ends. Germline CDR1 SGHTA, CDR2 FQGNSA. The CDR3 runs 17 residues. Here the CDR3 DNA reads TGTGCCAGCAGCGTCGCCAGGCGGGGGCCTAGCACAGATACGCAGTATTTT. Translation: CASSVARRGPSTDTQYF.

The chain has TRBV6-6 and TRBJ1-5, with a weak D call TRBD1 (5 bases). Germline V gene lookup returns CDR1 MNHNY and CDR2 SVGAGI (reference sequence). V lost 5 bases, J lost 2 bases, and 16 bases lay in between. The CDR3 has 16 amino acids. DNA of the CDR3: TGTGCCAGCAGTCCGGGGACTAGAAGTGGCAATCAGCCCCAGCATTTT. Protein product: CASSPGTRSGNQPQHF.

Only a few counts were recorded for this clone. The chain carries TRBV6-1 and TRBJ1-6; D call uncertain. The CDR3 runs 13 residues. Trimming shortened V by 7 bases and J by 8 bases, and 12 bases separated the two germline ends. Germline values: CDR1 MNHNS, CDR2 SASEGT. The CDR3 region is CASTQTRDSPLHF. The CDR3 nucleotides are TGTGCCAGCACACAAACAAGAGATTCACCCCTCCACTTT.

This chain links TRBV10-3 with TRBJ1-1, with unresolved D. Germline CDR1 ENHRY, CDR2 SYGVKD. The CDR3 runs to 11 residues. Trimming took off 10 bases at V and 1 base at J, with 7 bases between the two ends. The CDR3 coding sequence is TGTGCCACGACGGAGAACACTGAAGCTTTCTTT. Translating it yields CATTENTEAFF.